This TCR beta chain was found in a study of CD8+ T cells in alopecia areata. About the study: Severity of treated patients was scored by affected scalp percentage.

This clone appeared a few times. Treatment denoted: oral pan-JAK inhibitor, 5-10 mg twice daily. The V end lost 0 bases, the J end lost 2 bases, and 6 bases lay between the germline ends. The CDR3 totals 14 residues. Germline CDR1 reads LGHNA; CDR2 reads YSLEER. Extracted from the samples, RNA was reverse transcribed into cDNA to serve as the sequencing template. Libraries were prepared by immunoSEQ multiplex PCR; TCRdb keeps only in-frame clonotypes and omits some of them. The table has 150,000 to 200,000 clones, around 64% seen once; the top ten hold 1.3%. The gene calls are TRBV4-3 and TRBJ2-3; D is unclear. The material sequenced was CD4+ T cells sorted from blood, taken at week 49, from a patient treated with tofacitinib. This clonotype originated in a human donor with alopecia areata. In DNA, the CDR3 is TGCGCCAGCAGCCAAGATTCGGACACAGATACGCAGTATTTT. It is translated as CASSQDSDTDTQYF.